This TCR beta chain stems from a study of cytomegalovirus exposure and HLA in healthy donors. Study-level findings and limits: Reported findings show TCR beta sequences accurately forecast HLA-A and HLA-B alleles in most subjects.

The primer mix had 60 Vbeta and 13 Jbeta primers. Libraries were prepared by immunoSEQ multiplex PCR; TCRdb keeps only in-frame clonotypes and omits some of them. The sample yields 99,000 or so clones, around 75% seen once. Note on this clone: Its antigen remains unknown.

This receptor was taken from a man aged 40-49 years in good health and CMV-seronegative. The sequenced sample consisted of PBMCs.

The DNA for the CDR3 is TGTGCCAGCAGCTTAAGGGACAGGGGAAATGAAAAACTGTTTTTT. Amino acid sequence: CASSLRDRGNEKLFF. This sequence joins TRBV7-2 and TRBJ1-4, with TRBD1 identical over 10 bases. Germline V lookup: CDR1 SGHTA, CDR2 FQGNSA. J gave up 5 bases and V 2 bases, and 2 bases lay outside the gene matches. This CDR3 contains 15 residues.